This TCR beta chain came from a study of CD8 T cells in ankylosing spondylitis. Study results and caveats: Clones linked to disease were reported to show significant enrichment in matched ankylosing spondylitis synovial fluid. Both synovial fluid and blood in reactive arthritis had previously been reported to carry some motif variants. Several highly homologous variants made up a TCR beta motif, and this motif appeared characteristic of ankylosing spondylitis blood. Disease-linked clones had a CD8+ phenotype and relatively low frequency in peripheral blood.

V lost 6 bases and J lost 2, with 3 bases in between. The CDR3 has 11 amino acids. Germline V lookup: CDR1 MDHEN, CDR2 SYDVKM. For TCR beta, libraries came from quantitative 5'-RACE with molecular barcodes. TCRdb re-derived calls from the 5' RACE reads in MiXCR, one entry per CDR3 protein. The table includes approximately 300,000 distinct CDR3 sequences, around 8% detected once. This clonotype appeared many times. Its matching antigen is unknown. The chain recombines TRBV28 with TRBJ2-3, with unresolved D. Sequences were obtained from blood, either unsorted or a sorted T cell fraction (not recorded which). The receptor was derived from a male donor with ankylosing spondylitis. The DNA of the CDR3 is TGTGCCAGCAGCCACACAGATACGCAGTATTTT. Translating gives CASSHTDTQYF.